The next 13 T cell receptor beta chains were all read from a single sample in a study of blood T cells in healthy people across ages. A J-beta primer mix and a sample-barcoded 5' primer were used in a second PCR of about 6 to 12 cycles. TCRdb recomputed calls from the 5' RACE reads with MiXCR, one row per CDR3 protein. Found here are 500,000 to 700,000 distinct CDR3 sequences, about 30% of them singletons; the top ten hold 15% to 19%. The source material was blood. Every receptor here comes from a woman aged 80 or older in good health.

This clonotype occurred a few times. The V call is TRBV6-6, the J call TRBJ1-5; the D is unclear. From germline, CDR1 is MNHNY and CDR2 SVGAGI (reference sequence). This CDR3 is 14 amino acids long. Trimming took off 5 bases at V and 7 bases at J, with 15 bases between the two ends. CDR3 sequence: CASSPQGFSQPQHF. CDR3 coding DNA: TGTGCCAGCAGTCCCCAAGGGTTCAGCCAGCCCCAGCATTTT.

This chain links TRBV7-9 with TRBJ1-4; D unresolved. This CDR3 has 13 amino acids. Trimming cost V 1 base and J 7 bases, with 7 bases left between them. Germline V gene data show CDR1 as SEHNR and CDR2 as FQNEAQ (reference sequence). The CDR3: CASSLVGIEKLFF. The DNA of the CDR3 is TGTGCCAGCAGCTTAGTTGGGATTGAAAAACTGTTTTTT.

Turning to this clonotype: With a much larger clone just one base away, this may be a read error. The chain couples TRBV7-8 to TRBJ2-7; perhaps TRBD2 as D (6 bases). CDR3 length: 15 residues. The germline V gene encodes CDR1 SGHVS and CDR2 FQNEAQ. The CDR3 here is CTSSWVGTGENEQYF. DNA of the CDR3: TGTACCAGCAGCTGGGTGGGGACGGGAGAGAACGAGCAGTACTTC.

This clonotype was observed many times. The chain carries TRBV20-1 and TRBJ1-4; D uncertain. Germline V gene data show CDR1 as DFQATT and CDR2 as SNEGSKA (reference sequence). V was pared by 4 bases and J by 5 bases, with 8 bases between. The CDR3 has 12 amino acids. The CDR3 nucleotides are TGCAGTGCTAATGACGGGAATGAAAAACTGTTTTTT. This sequence encodes CSANDGNEKLFF.

There are many counts of this clonotype. The V and J genes are TRBV20-1 and TRBJ2-1; TRBD1 matches 7 bases. The ends lost 5 bases at V and 3 bases at J; junction bases unmatched: 13. Germline lookup yields CDR1 DFQATT and CDR2 SNEGSKA (reference sequence). The CDR3 is 16 residues long. The CDR3 DNA reads TGCAGTGCTGACACCCGCGAGGGGGCTAACTACAATGAGCAGTTCTTC. Its protein is CSADTREGANYNEQFF.

This chain links TRBV7-3 with TRBJ2-3, with D perhaps matching TRBD2 (5 bases). V was shortened by 1 base and J by 5 bases, with 13 bases between the two germline ends. Germline values: CDR1 SGHTA, CDR2 FQGTGA. The CDR3 has 15 residues. This CDR3 reads CASSLNTGFGDTQYF. CDR3 sequence (DNA): TGTGCCAGCAGCTTAAATACGGGGTTTGGAGATACGCAGTATTTT.

The rearrangement joins TRBV15 to TRBJ1-2; possibly TRBD1 for D (6 bases). CDR3 size: 14 residues. Per germline, CDR1 LNHNV and CDR2 YYDKDF (reference sequence). Trimming took off 0 bases at V and 8 bases at J, with 13 bases between the two ends. In nucleotides, the CDR3 is TGTGCCACCAGCAGAGATCTGGGGGCAGAAGGCTACACCTTC. Protein product: CATSRDLGAEGYTF.

The table lists this clonotype with a few counts. The genes are TRBV20-1 and TRBJ2-1; 8 positions agree with TRBD1. The end of the DNA is better explained by TRBJ2-7, so the J call may be wrong. The germline gives CDR1 DFQATT, CDR2 SNEGSKA (reference sequence). This CDR3 is 13 amino acids long. CDR3: CSALDRVTNEQYF. Here the CDR3 DNA reads TGCAGTGCTCTGGACAGGGTCACGAATGAGCAGTACTTC.

This clonotype came up many times. The rearrangement uses TRBV18 and TRBJ2-1; no firm D call. V dropped 6 bases and J dropped 8 bases, with 8 bases sitting between them. Germline loops: CDR1 KGHSH, CDR2 LQKENI. The CDR3 length is 11 residues. CDR3 sequence reads: CASSIKHEQFF. CDR3 coding DNA: TGTGCCAGCTCCATAAAGCATGAGCAGTTCTTC.

This clonotype turned up a few times. V usage is TRBV29-1 and J usage is TRBJ2-1; a weak D match, TRBD2 (5 bases). The DNA end is a closer match to TRBJ2-7, so the J assignment may be wrong. The V gene's germline CDR1 is SQVTM and CDR2 ANQGSEA. The CDR3 contains 12 residues. CDR3 sequence reads: CSVLGGHNEQYF. CDR3 in DNA: TGCAGCGTCCTGGGCGGGCACAATGAGCAGTACTTC.

Worth noting for this clonotype: Its ends do not fully match the called genes, so a read error is possible. The chain links TRBV6-5 to TRBJ2-3; the match to TRBD2 covers 7 bases. The CDR3 totals 16 residues. Germline loops: CDR1 MNHEY, CDR2 SVGAGI. In DNA, the CDR3 is TGTGCCAGGAGTTACACGCAGCGGGGCAGTCGTGGTACGCAGTATTTT. The encoded protein is CARSYTQRGSRGTQYF.

This clonotype was counted between two and nine times. This sequence joins TRBV30 and TRBJ1-1, with D uncertain. The CDR3 is 13 amino acids. Trimming left V 1 base short and J 3 bases short, with 9 bases between. Germline CDR1 GTSNPN, CDR2 SVGIG (reference sequence). The CDR3 DNA follows: TGTGCCTGGAGTGGGCACGAACACACTGAAGCTTTCTTT. Its translation: CAWSGHEHTEAFF.

At least ten counts were recorded for this clonotype. V and J are TRBV24-1 and TRBJ2-3; TRBD2 is a possible D gene (5 bases). The CDR3 is 13 residues long. V lost 3 bases and J lost 8, with 11 bases in between. Germline loops: CDR1 KGHDR, CDR2 SFDVKD. The DNA of the CDR3 is TGTGCCACCAGTGATCGCCCTGGAGGTACGCAGTATTTT. Translated: CATSDRPGGTQYF.